The clone carrying this T cell receptor (beta chain) has only a few counts. What it recognizes is unknown. The donors, all of them Caucasian adults, lived in Nashville, Tennessee. This entry belongs to a study of shared clonotypes between healthy human individuals. Study overall: Serving as donors were a couple of women and a few men, whose ages spanned 18 to 49. Study findings and constraints: Only blood was sampled, and tissue TCR repertoires likely differ from blood ones.

Profiled with immunoSEQ multiplex PCR; TCRdb holds only in-frame clones, not every one. The sample contains about 490,000 clones, approximately 82% of which appear only once. CDR1 and CDR2 (germline): SGDLS, YYNGEE. The CDR3 is 12 amino acids. Germline trimming cut 4 bases from V and 11 bases from J; bases unmatched to any gene: 3. Sequencing was done on a sample of PBMCs. The receptor was derived from a woman between 35 and 50 years old in good health. Some clones in this sample may be carry-over from other donors' samples. The chain combines TRBV9 with TRBJ2-3, with TRBD2 identical over 11 bases. The CDR3 nucleotides read TGTGCCAGCAGCCCGGGACTAGCGGTGCAGTATTTT. Protein sequence: CASSPGLAVQYF.